These 6 T cell receptor beta chains originate from one sample sequenced in a study of cytomegalovirus exposure and HLA in healthy donors. PCR primers comprised 60 Vbeta and 13 Jbeta primers. The assay was immunoSEQ multiplex PCR, and TCRdb's table has in-frame clones only and misses some. Of 99,000 or so clones listed, 65% to 85% are singletons. Sequencing was performed on PBMCs. The receptors were sampled from a man between 18 and 29 years old in good health and CMV-seronegative.

This CDR3 reads CASSPFGPYEQYF. Here the CDR3 DNA reads TGTGCCAGCAGCCCCTTTGGCCCCTACGAGCAGTACTTC. The V and J genes are TRBV9 and TRBJ2-7; the D is unclear. Germline assignment: CDR1 SGDLS and CDR2 YYNGEE. V gave up 4 bases and J gave up 2 bases, with 10 bases separating them. This CDR3 has 13 amino acids.

This CDR3 is CASSPRGDPSYEQYF. In nucleotides, the CDR3 is TGTGCCAGCAGCCCTCGGGGAGACCCTTCCTACGAGCAGTACTTC. The chain carries TRBV6-5 and TRBJ2-7; D is perhaps TRBD2 (5 bases). The CDR3 is 15 amino acids. Germline loops: CDR1 MNHEY, CDR2 SVGAGI. V was pared by 6 bases and J by 1 base, with 16 bases between.

The chain is built from TRBV4-3 and TRBJ2-7; 7 bases are a match to TRBD2. Germline assignment: CDR1 LGHNA and CDR2 YSLEER. The length of the CDR3 is 17 residues. Trimming removed 0 bases from V and 0 bases from J; junction bases left unmatched: 8. DNA of the CDR3: TGCGCCAGCAGCCAAGACTACTCGGGAGGTAGCTCCTACGAGCAGTACTTC. Amino acid sequence: CASSQDYSGGSSYEQYF.

V gene TRBV9 combines with J gene TRBJ2-3, with TRBD2 identical over 7 bases. The length of the CDR3 is 14 residues. In germline, CDR1 is SGDLS, CDR2 YYNGEE. V shed 0 bases and J 8 bases; nucleotides not matched to a gene: 6. The CDR3 loop is CASSVDPPGGTQYF. The CDR3 nucleotides read TGTGCCAGCAGCGTAGACCCGCCGGGGGGTACGCAGTATTTT.

The chain links TRBV28 to TRBJ2-5, with 9 bases aligning to TRBD2. After removal of 6 bases from V and 4 bases from J, the junction contained 6 bases not matched to a gene. The CDR3 runs 14 residues. The V gene's germline CDR1 is MDHEN and CDR2 SYDVKM. The CDR3 nucleotides are TGTGCCAGCAGATATAGCGGGAGCCGAGAGACCCAGTACTTC. It is translated as CASRYSGSRETQYF.

The chain combines TRBV10-3 with TRBJ2-7, with D maybe TRBD1 (6 bases). Germline-derived CDR1 and CDR2 are ENHRY and SYGVKD. The CDR3 sequence is 14 residues long. Between the trimmed V and J ends, which lost 6 bases and 5 bases, there was a span of 17 bases. The CDR3 loop reads CAIRGAVPNNEQYF. CDR3 DNA: TGTGCCATCAGGGGGGCCGTTCCGAACAACGAGCAGTACTTC.